These T cell receptor beta chains were read from a single sample in a study of human T cells and chemical hapten exposure. TCRdb ran MiXCR on the RACE reads and lists one entry per CDR3 protein. Of tens of thousands of distinct CDR3 sequences listed, about a tenth are singletons. The input for sequencing was whole blood, taken in connection with sensitization to the hapten diphenylcyclopropenone (DPC). The receptors derive from a woman between 45 and 60 years old with alopecia areata. Some clones in this sample may be carry-over from other donors' samples. Each CDR3 is given with its conserved first and last residue. Fields, in order: D gene, V gene, clone size, J gene, CDR3 DNA, CDR3 protein. The D gene is left open where the match is weak. Expanded clones get a size class; other rows say once, few or many, or leave the size out.

d_gene: TRBD1; v_gene: TRBV7-9; abundance: many; j_gene: TRBJ1-2; CDR3nt: TGTGCCAGCAGCCCTGGGACAGGCGCTGGGGGCTACACCTTC; CDR3aa: CASSPGTGAGGYTF
d_gene: NA; v_gene: TRBV30; abundance: NA; j_gene: TRBJ2-7; CDR3nt: TGTGCCTACCTAGCACAGGGTTCTTGGGACGAGCAGTACTTC; CDR3aa: CAYLAQGSWDEQYF
d_gene: NA; v_gene: TRBV9; abundance: many; j_gene: TRBJ2-1; CDR3nt: TGTGCCAGCAGCGTAGTTGGCGGAGGAGGCTCCTACAATGAGCAGTTCTTC; CDR3aa: CASSVVGGGGSYNEQFF
d_gene: TRBD2; v_gene: TRBV5-1; abundance: few; j_gene: TRBJ2-1; CDR3nt: TGCGCCAGCAGCGAAGGACTAGCGAGTACCAATGAGCAGTTCTTC; CDR3aa: CASSEGLASTNEQFF
d_gene: TRBD2; v_gene: TRBV4-2; abundance: NA; j_gene: TRBJ2-3; CDR3nt: TGTGCCAGCAGCCAAGATGGGAGCGGGGGACTCACAGATACGCAGTATTTT; CDR3aa: CASSQDGSGGLTDTQYF
d_gene: NA; v_gene: TRBV30; abundance: NA; j_gene: TRBJ2-1; CDR3nt: TGTGCCTGCTATGACAGAAACAATGAGCAGTTCTTC; CDR3aa: CACYDRNNEQFF
d_gene: NA; v_gene: TRBV28; abundance: many; j_gene: TRBJ2-1; CDR3nt: TGTGCCAGCAGCCCGCTCGGAGGAGACTCCTACAATGAGCAGTTCTTC; CDR3aa: CASSPLGGDSYNEQFF
d_gene: TRBD1; v_gene: TRBV18; abundance: NA; j_gene: TRBJ1-5; CDR3nt: TGTGCCAGCTCACCGGGACAGCTTTTCAATCAGCCCCAGCATTTT; CDR3aa: CASSPGQLFNQPQHF
d_gene: NA; v_gene: TRBV6-1; abundance: many; j_gene: TRBJ2-4; CDR3nt: TGTGCCAGCGCAGAAACAGGGATTAAAAACATTCAGTACTTC; CDR3aa: CASAETGIKNIQYF
d_gene: NA; v_gene: TRBV28; abundance: few; j_gene: TRBJ2-3; CDR3nt: TGTGCCAGCAGTTCCGGGGTAGATACGCAGTATTTT; CDR3aa: CASSSGVDTQYF
d_gene: NA; v_gene: TRBV29-1; abundance: few; j_gene: TRBJ1-5; CDR3nt: TGCAGCGTTGCAACCGACACTAGCAATCAGCCCCAGCATTTT; CDR3aa: CSVATDTSNQPQHF
d_gene: TRBD1; v_gene: TRBV5-1; abundance: few; j_gene: TRBJ1-2; CDR3nt: TGCGCCAGCAGCTCGGGACAGTTAGTCTATGGCTACACCTTC; CDR3aa: CASSSGQLVYGYTF
d_gene: NA; v_gene: TRBV6-5; abundance: few; j_gene: TRBJ2-1; CDR3nt: TGTGCCAGCAGTTACGGCCAGTCCTACAATGAGCAGTTCTTC; CDR3aa: CASSYGQSYNEQFF
d_gene: NA; v_gene: TRBV27; abundance: many; j_gene: TRBJ2-1; CDR3nt: TGTGCCAGCAGTTTATCTATACCGGGGACGTACGCCCGCGGGTACTACAATGAGCAGTTCTTC; CDR3aa: CASSLSIPGTYARGYYNEQFF
d_gene: NA; v_gene: TRBV7-8; abundance: many; j_gene: TRBJ1-1; CDR3nt: TGTGCCAGCAGCCGGACGGAAAACACTGAAGCTTTCTTT; CDR3aa: CASSRTENTEAFF
d_gene: NA; v_gene: TRBV20-1; abundance: few; j_gene: TRBJ1-3; CDR3nt: TGCAGTGCTAGAGAGGGTGTATGGTCTGGAAACACCATATATTTT; CDR3aa: CSAREGVWSGNTIYF
d_gene: NA; v_gene: TRBV5-4; abundance: NA; j_gene: TRBJ2-1; CDR3nt: TGTGCCAGCAGCCGAGGGAATGAGCAGTTCTTC; CDR3aa: CASSRGNEQFF
d_gene: TRBD1; v_gene: TRBV5-6; abundance: NA; j_gene: TRBJ1-6; CDR3nt: TGTGCCAGCAGCTTGTTTCAGGGGGCAGGTTCACCCCTCCACTTT; CDR3aa: CASSLFQGAGSPLHF
d_gene: NA; v_gene: TRBV3-1; abundance: many; j_gene: TRBJ1-4; CDR3nt: TGTGCCAGCAGCCAAGATTTCGGCAGAGCAACTAATGAAAAACTGTTTTTT; CDR3aa: CASSQDFGRATNEKLFF
d_gene: NA; v_gene: TRBV7-2; abundance: NA; j_gene: TRBJ2-3; CDR3nt: TGTGCCAGCAGCTGGGGCCTAGAGGATACGCAGTATTTT; CDR3aa: CASSWGLEDTQYF
d_gene: NA; v_gene: TRBV5-1; abundance: many; j_gene: TRBJ1-4; CDR3nt: TGCGCCAGCAGCCGGGACGGGGATAATGAAAAACTGTTTTTT; CDR3aa: CASSRDGDNEKLFF
d_gene: NA; v_gene: TRBV7-9; abundance: NA; j_gene: TRBJ1-5; CDR3nt: TGTGCCAGCACTTTCGGTAACAATCAGCCCCAGCATTTT; CDR3aa: CASTFGNNQPQHF
d_gene: NA; v_gene: TRBV11-3; abundance: NA; j_gene: TRBJ2-2; CDR3nt: TGTGCCAGCAGCCCCCGGACCACGAGGAACACCGGGGAGCTGTTTTTT; CDR3aa: CASSPRTTRNTGELFF
d_gene: TRBD2; v_gene: TRBV3-1; abundance: few; j_gene: TRBJ2-3; CDR3nt: TGTGCCAGCAGCCAAGGAGCGGGAGGAAGCGCAGATACGCAGTATTTT; CDR3aa: CASSQGAGGSADTQYF